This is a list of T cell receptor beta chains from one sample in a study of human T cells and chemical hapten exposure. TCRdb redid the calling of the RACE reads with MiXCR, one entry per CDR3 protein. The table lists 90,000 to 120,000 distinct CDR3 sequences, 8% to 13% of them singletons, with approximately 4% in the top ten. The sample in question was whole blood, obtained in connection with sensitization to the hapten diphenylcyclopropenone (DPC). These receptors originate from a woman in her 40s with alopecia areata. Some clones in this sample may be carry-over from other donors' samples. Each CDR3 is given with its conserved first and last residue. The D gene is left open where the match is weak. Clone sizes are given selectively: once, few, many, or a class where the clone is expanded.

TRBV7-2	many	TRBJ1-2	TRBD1	CASSLSRGRLSYTF	TGTGCCAGCAGCTTGAGCAGGGGGCGGTTGAGCTACACCTTC
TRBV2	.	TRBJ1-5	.	CASSDQTPSNQPQHF	TGTGCCAGCAGTGACCAGACCCCTAGCAATCAGCCCCAGCATTTT
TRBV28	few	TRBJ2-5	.	CASSPGRAYQETQYF	TGTGCCAGCAGTCCGGGACGGGCGTACCAAGAGACCCAGTACTTC
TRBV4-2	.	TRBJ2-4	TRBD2	CASSQEGLAGGLAKNIQYF	TGTGCCAGCAGCCAAGAGGGACTAGCGGGGGGATTAGCCAAAAACATTCAGTACTTC
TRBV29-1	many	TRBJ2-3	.	CSVSGTNRETDTQYF	TGCAGCGTTTCCGGGACAAACAGGGAGACAGATACGCAGTATTTT
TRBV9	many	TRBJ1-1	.	CASSVGGDTEAFF	TGTGCCAGCAGCGTAGGAGGAGACACTGAAGCTTTCTTT
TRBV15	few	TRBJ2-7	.	CATSERGDEQYF	TGTGCCACCAGCGAGAGGGGCGACGAGCAGTACTTC
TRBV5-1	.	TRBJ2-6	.	CASSLVGPPIQSAPSGANVLTF	TGCGCCAGCAGCTTGGTAGGCCCGCCGATCCAATCCGCCCCCTCTGGGGCCAACGTCCTGACTTTC
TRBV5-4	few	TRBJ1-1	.	CASSVQGLGSEAFF	TGTGCCAGCAGCGTCCAGGGGTTAGGGTCTGAAGCTTTCTTT
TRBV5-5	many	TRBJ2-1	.	CASSPGPGNEQFF	TGTGCCAGCAGCCCCGGGCCGGGAAATGAGCAGTTCTTC
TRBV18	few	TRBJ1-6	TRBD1	CASSPWDRASFSPLHF	TGTGCCAGCTCACCTTGGGACAGGGCCTCTTTTTCACCCCTCCACTTT
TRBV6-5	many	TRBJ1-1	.	CASRLHRNTEAFF	TGTGCCAGCAGACTTCATAGGAACACTGAAGCTTTCTTT
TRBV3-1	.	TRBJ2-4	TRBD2	CASSVKTGGSDIQYF	TGTGCCAGCAGCGTAAAAACGGGAGGGAGCGACATTCAGTACTTC
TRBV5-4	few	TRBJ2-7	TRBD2	CASSSSGRANEQYF	TGTGCCAGCAGCTCTAGCGGGAGGGCCAACGAGCAGTACTTC
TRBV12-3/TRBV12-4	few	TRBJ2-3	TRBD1	CASRPPQGAKDTQYF	TGTGCCAGCAGACCACCCCAGGGGGCTAAAGATACGCAGTATTTT
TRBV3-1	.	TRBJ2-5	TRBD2	CASSQTGLAAPGETQYF	TGTGCCAGCAGCCAGACAGGACTAGCGGCGCCGGGGGAGACCCAGTACTTC
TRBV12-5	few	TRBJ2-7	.	CVARDSGEQYF	TGTGTCGCGAGGGATAGTGGCGAGCAGTACTTC
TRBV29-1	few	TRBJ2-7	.	CSAGPGSPYEQYF	TGCAGCGCAGGACCTGGATCCCCATACGAGCAGTACTTC
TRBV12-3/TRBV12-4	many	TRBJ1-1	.	CASSKTGNTEAFF	TGTGCCAGCAGTAAGACAGGGAACACTGAAGCTTTCTTT
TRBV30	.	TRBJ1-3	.	CAWSGGMDTIYF	TGTGCCTGGAGTGGGGGGATGGACACCATATATTTT
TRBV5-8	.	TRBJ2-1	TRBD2	CASSFKGLATEQFF	TGTGCCAGCAGCTTTAAGGGACTAGCGACTGAGCAGTTCTTC
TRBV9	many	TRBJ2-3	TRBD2	CASSAHGTSGGRTDTQYF	TGTGCCAGCAGCGCACACGGGACTAGCGGGGGGCGCACAGATACGCAGTATTTT
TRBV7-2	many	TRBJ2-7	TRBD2	CASSLGRESAYEQYF	TGTGCCAGCAGCTTAGGGCGGGAGTCGGCCTACGAGCAGTACTTC
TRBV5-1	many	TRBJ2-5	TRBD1	CASSGGTGGQETQYF	TGCGCCAGCAGCGGAGGGACAGGGGGCCAAGAGACCCAGTACTTC
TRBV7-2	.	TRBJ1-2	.	CASSPPSRVVGYTF	TGTGCCAGCAGCCCTCCGAGCAGGGTAGTGGGCTACACCTTC
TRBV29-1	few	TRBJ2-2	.	CSVGGTGELFF	TGCAGCGTTGGGGGGACCGGGGAGCTGTTTTTT
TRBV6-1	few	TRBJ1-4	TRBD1	CASSATGGRGNEKLFF	TGTGCCAGCAGCGCTACAGGGGGCCGGGGTAATGAAAAACTGTTTTTT
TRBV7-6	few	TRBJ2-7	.	CASSLVSGDTYEQYF	TGTGCCAGCAGCTTAGTGTCGGGGGATACCTACGAGCAGTACTTC
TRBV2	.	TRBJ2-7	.	CASSETGPYEQYF	TGTGCCAGCAGTGAGACAGGACCCTACGAGCAGTACTTC
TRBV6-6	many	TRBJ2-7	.	CASSYSTSSLSNEQYF	TGTGCCAGCAGTTACTCGACCAGTTCCCTCTCTAACGAGCAGTACTTC
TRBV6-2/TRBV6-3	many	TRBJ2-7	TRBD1	CASSYGQGPNEQYF	TGTGCCAGCAGTTACGGACAGGGTCCCAACGAGCAGTACTTC
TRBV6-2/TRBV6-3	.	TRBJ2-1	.	CASRPGTGNEQFF	TGTGCCAGCAGACCCGGGACCGGCAATGAGCAGTTCTTC
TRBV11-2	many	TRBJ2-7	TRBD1	CASNKGGESGEQYF	TGTGCCAGCAACAAAGGGGGCGAGTCGGGGGAGCAGTACTTC
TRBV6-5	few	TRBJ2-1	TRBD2	CASSRSGTSYNEQFF	TGTGCCAGCAGCAGGTCCGGGACTAGCTACAATGAGCAGTTCTTC
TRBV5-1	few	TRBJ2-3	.	CASSLAGTQSAQYF	TGCGCCAGCAGCTTGGCCGGGACCCAGTCGGCGCAGTATTTT
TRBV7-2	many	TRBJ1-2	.	CASSLSASYGYTF	TGTGCCAGCAGCTTGTCGGCCAGCTATGGCTACACCTTC
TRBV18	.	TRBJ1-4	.	CASLGGLNEKLFF	TGTGCCAGCCTCGGGGGCCTAAATGAAAAACTGTTTTTT
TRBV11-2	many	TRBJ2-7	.	CASSLGRGGQSEQYF	TGTGCCAGCAGCTTAGGGCGCGGGGGACAGAGCGAGCAGTACTTC
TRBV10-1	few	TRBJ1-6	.	CASSVQTGSPLHF	TGCGCCAGCAGTGTCCAGACCGGATCACCCCTCCACTTT
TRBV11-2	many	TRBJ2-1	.	CASSLFPPGGPYNEQFF	TGTGCCAGCAGTTTATTCCCCCCCGGAGGTCCCTACAATGAGCAGTTCTTC
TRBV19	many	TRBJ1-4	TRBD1	CASREETGGDWNYEKLFF	TGTGCCAGTAGGGAAGAGACAGGGGGCGATTGGAATTATGAAAAACTGTTTTTT
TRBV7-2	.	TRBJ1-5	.	CASSLEFGGGQPQHF	TGTGCCAGCAGCTTAGAGTTCGGGGGCGGTCAGCCCCAGCATTTT
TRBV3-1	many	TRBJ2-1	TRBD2	CASRKTGTSGGGEQFF	TGTGCCAGCAGAAAGACCGGGACTAGCGGGGGGGGAGAGCAGTTCTTC
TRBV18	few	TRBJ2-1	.	CASSPWQGGDEQFF	TGTGCCAGCTCACCTTGGCAGGGGGGCGATGAGCAGTTCTTC
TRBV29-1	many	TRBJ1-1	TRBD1	CSVYRGGVSTEAFF	TGCAGCGTATACAGGGGAGGGGTGAGCACTGAAGCTTTCTTT
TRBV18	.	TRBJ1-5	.	CASSPRGGWSNQPQHF	TGTGCCAGCTCACCTCGGGGGGGTTGGAGCAATCAGCCCCAGCATTTT
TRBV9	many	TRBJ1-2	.	CASSVFGTGDASYGYTF	TGTGCCAGCAGCGTATTTGGTACGGGGGACGCAAGCTATGGCTACACCTTC
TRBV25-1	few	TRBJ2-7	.	CASSELTYEQYF	TGTGCCAGCAGTGAACTAACCTACGAGCAGTACTTC
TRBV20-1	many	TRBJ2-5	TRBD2	CSATGGGRQWETQYF	TGCAGTGCTACGGGAGGGGGGAGGCAGTGGGAGACCCAGTACTTC
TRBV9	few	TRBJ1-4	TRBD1	CASRPSGGGEKLFF	TGTGCCAGCAGACCTTCAGGGGGCGGTGAAAAACTGTTTTTT
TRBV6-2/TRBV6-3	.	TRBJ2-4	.	CASSYSGYIQYF	TGTGCCAGCAGTTACTCGGGTTACATTCAGTACTTC
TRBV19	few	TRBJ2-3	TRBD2	CASSIFLAATDTQYF	TGTGCCAGTAGTATATTCCTAGCGGCGACAGATACGCAGTATTTT
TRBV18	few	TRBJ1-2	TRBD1	CASSRGQSYGYTF	TGTGCCAGCTCACGGGGACAGTCCTATGGCTACACCTTC
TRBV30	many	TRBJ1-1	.	CAWSIARMNTEAFF	TGTGCCTGGAGTATCGCCAGAATGAACACTGAAGCTTTCTTT
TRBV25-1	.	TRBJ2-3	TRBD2	CASSAGLAGIADTQYF	TGTGCCAGCAGTGCAGGACTAGCGGGGATCGCGGATACGCAGTATTTT
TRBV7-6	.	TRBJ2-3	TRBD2	CASSLLREVAGLTDTQYF	TGTGCCAGCAGCTTACTCCGGGAGGTAGCGGGTCTCACAGATACGCAGTATTTT